The following is a T cell receptor beta chain sequence with its context. Its target is unknown. The data derive from a study of T cell responses to AZD1222 COVID-19 vaccine. The table came from immunoSEQ multiplex PCR; TCRdb's copy has only in-frame clones and leaves some out. The data show about 120,000 clones, 85% to 90% seen once. Study conclusions and caveats: The CD4 TCRs associated with vaccination extended across spike and predominated at 160-218 and 743-854.

V lost 0 bases and J lost 3, with 9 bases in between. CDR1 SGHVS and CDR2 FQNEAQ come from the germline V gene. The length of the CDR3 is 15 residues. Sequences were derived from peripheral blood, sampled on day 0 of AZD1222 vaccination. The sequence came from an adult in good health. The gene calls are TRBV7-8 and TRBJ1-5, with unresolved D. CDR3 DNA: TGTGCCAGCAGCTTAGCTTGGAGGGACAATCAGCCCCAGCATTTT. It translates to CASSLAWRDNQPQHF.